The TCR beta chain described here comes from a study of blood T cell repertoires in COVID-19. Study-level background: T cells, B-cell-depleted T cells, or PBMCs supplied cDNA or gDNA.

Trimming took off 1 base at V and 6 bases at J, with 12 bases between the two ends. The CDR3 loop spans 15 amino acids. Germline V gene data show CDR1 as SNHLY and CDR2 as FYNNEI. Sequencing was performed with immunoSEQ multiplex PCR; in TCRdb, only in-frame clones are kept and a portion is missing. Of roughly 100,000 clones listed, around four fifths are singletons. The receptor was derived from a woman between 65 and 79 years old with acute or convalescent COVID-19. The sample taken for sequencing was peripheral blood. V usage is TRBV2 and J usage is TRBJ2-2; perhaps TRBD1 as D (6 bases). The CDR3 coding sequence is TGTGCCAGCAGTGAAGTAGGCAGGGGAGCCGGGGAGCTGTTTTTT. Amino acids: CASSEVGRGAGELFF.